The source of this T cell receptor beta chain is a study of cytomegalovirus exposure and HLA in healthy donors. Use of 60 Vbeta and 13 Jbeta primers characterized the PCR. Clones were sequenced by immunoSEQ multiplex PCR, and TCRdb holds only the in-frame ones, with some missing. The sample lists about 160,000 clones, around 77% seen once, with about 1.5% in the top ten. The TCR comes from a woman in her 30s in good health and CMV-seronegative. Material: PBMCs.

This CDR3 reads CASSFTGQTEAFF. CDR3 coding DNA: TGCGCCAGCAGTTTTACAGGTCAGACTGAAGCTTTCTTT. The chain links TRBV5-1 to TRBJ1-1; D possibly corresponds to TRBD1 (5 bases). The germline V and J ends were trimmed by 5 bases and 5 bases, with 13 bases remaining between them. The V gene's germline CDR1 is SGHRS and CDR2 YFSETQ. This CDR3 spans 13 amino acids.